The 15 T cell receptor beta chains in this list originate from one sample, sequenced in a study of T cell repertoires in cytomegalovirus infection. MiXCR, applied by TCRdb to the reads, yields one record per CDR3 protein. This repertoire shows a few hundred thousand distinct CDR3 sequences, around 13% found once; its top ten account for 8.5% to 10%. The sample taken for sequencing was PBMCs. The receptor set was obtained from a human donor in good health (CMV status not recorded). Some clones in this sample may be carry-over from other donors' samples.

This clonotype was recorded many times. The chain employs TRBV7-2 and TRBJ1-1, with a tentative D call TRBD1 (5 bases). CDR3 length equals 14 residues. V was pared by 3 bases and J by 2 bases, with 10 bases between. The germline CDR1 and CDR2 sequences are SGHTA and FQGNSA. The chain's CDR3 is CASSFGGGNTEAFF. CDR3 in DNA: TGTGCCAGCAGCTTCGGGGGGGGAAACACTGAAGCTTTCTTT.

This clonotype was counted at least ten times. V gene TRBV2 combines with J gene TRBJ1-2, with a possible D match to TRBD1 (5 bases). The CDR3 has 14 residues. V shed 6 bases and J shed 3 bases, with 14 bases lying between them. The germline CDR1 and CDR2 sequences are SNHLY and FYNNEI. The CDR3 here is CASSGRWGHYGYTF. Written as DNA, the CDR3 is TGTGCCAGCAGCGGGCGGTGGGGCCACTATGGCTACACCTTC.

The rearrangement links TRBV19 to TRBJ1-1; D might be TRBD1 (5 bases). The CDR3 is made up of 12 amino acids. Germline values: CDR1 LNHDA, CDR2 SQIVND (reference sequence). V lost 10 bases to trimming and J lost 4 bases, with 13 bases between them. The CDR3 reads CATKDQGTEAFF. As DNA, the CDR3 is TGTGCCACCAAGGACCAGGGCACTGAAGCTTTCTTT.

The rearrangement links TRBV6-2 or TRBV6-3 to TRBJ1-2; possibly TRBD1 for D (5 bases). The CDR3 has 14 residues. Germline assignment: CDR1 MNHEY and CDR2 SVGEGT. Trimming removed 2 bases at V and 5 bases at J, with 12 bases between. CDR3 nucleotides: TGTGCCAGCAGTTACGACAGTGGAAGATATGGCTACACCTTC. It encodes CASSYDSGRYGYTF.

This clonotype was observed many times. The chain links TRBV2 to TRBJ1-2; 7 bases are shared with TRBD1. The ends lost 0 bases at V and 3 bases at J; junction bases unmatched: 7. This CDR3 is 16 amino acids long. Looked up from germline, CDR1 is SNHLY and CDR2 is FYNNEI. CDR3 residues: CASSEAYNRGDYGYTF. CDR3 nucleotides: TGTGCCAGCAGTGAAGCGTACAACAGGGGCGACTATGGCTACACCTTC.

This clonotype has ten or more counts. The rearrangement links TRBV2 to TRBJ2-1; 8 bases fit TRBD1. Germline V CDR1 and CDR2: SNHLY, FYNNEI. This CDR3 is 16 amino acids long. The trim removed 4 bases at V and 7 bases at J, leaving 12 bases unmatched. The CDR3 region has the DNA TGTGCCAGCAGTGCCTTCCGGGACAGGTACGAGAATGAGCAGTTCTTC. Its translation is CASSAFRDRYENEQFF.

This clonotype was detected many times. The chain has TRBV7-2 and TRBJ1-1; TRBD1 is a possible D gene (6 bases). V lost 3 bases, J lost 5 bases, and 13 bases lay in between. The CDR3 consists of 14 residues. Germline lookup yields CDR1 SGHTA and CDR2 FQGNSA. DNA of the CDR3: TGTGCCAGCAGCTTCACCCCGGGACAAACTGAAGCTTTCTTT. Amino acids: CASSFTPGQTEAFF.

The rearrangement joins TRBV9 to TRBJ2-1; tentative D call: TRBD2 (5 bases). This CDR3 contains 17 residues. The germline gives CDR1 SGDLS, CDR2 YYNGEE. V lost 0 bases and J lost 3, with 16 bases in between. CDR3 bases: TGTGCCAGCAGCGTAGCTGGCGGCGGGTACGACTACAATGAGCAGTTCTTC. It yields the protein CASSVAGGGYDYNEQFF.

This clonotype was detected only a few times. V usage is TRBV3-1 and J usage is TRBJ1-1, with D unresolved. Trimming removed 4 bases from V and 11 bases from J, with 17 bases in between. Germline CDR1 reads LGHDT; CDR2 reads YNNKEL (reference sequence). The CDR3 runs 13 residues. The CDR3 bases are TGTGCCAGCAGCCCAATCCCTAGGAAAAGGGCTTTCTTT. Amino acids: CASSPIPRKRAFF.

V usage is TRBV27 and J usage is TRBJ1-5; the D gene is possibly TRBD1 (6 bases). Germline lookup yields CDR1 MNHEY and CDR2 SMNVEV (reference sequence). Deletions cut 6 bases from V and 0 bases from J, with 12 bases between. The CDR3 extends over 15 amino acids. The CDR3 spells CASRDGTNSNQPQHF. CDR3 DNA: TGTGCCAGCAGAGACGGGACAAATAGCAATCAGCCCCAGCATTTT.

This clonotype showed up many times. The chain couples TRBV10-3 to TRBJ1-1, with 8 bases aligning to TRBD1. Germline loops: CDR1 ENHRY, CDR2 SYGVKD. This CDR3 is 15 amino acids long. Trimming cost V 4 bases and J 4 bases; bases outside gene matches: 8. The CDR3 DNA follows: TGTGCCATCAGTGGGACAGGGCGTACGGTCACTGAAGCTTTCTTT. Translating it yields CAISGTGRTVTEAFF.

The V call is TRBV20-1, the J call TRBJ2-5; 8 bases fit TRBD2. Trimming at V came to 3 bases and at J to 5 bases, leaving 20 bases not matched to a gene. CDR3 length equals 18 residues. Per the germline V gene, CDR1 is DFQATT and CDR2 is SNEGSKA (reference sequence). CDR3 coding DNA: TGCAGTGCTAGGTCGCCCCACAGGGATGGCGGGAGGCGGGAGACCCAGTACTTC. Translation: CSARSPHRDGGRRETQYF.

This clonotype occurred a few times. The CDR3: CSVRGMNTEAFF. In nucleotides, the CDR3 is TGCAGCGTGAGGGGGATGAACACTGAAGCTTTCTTT. J is TRBJ1-1 and V is TRBV29-1, with a possible D match to TRBD1 (6 bases). CDR1 and CDR2 from the germline V gene are SQVTM and ANQGSEA. This CDR3 is built from 12 residues. The germline V and J ends were trimmed by 6 bases and 0 bases, with 8 bases remaining between them.

This clonotype was seen many times. V gene TRBV7-9 combines with J gene TRBJ2-1, with D possibly being TRBD1 or TRBD2 (5 bases each). The CDR3 has 12 residues. In germline, CDR1 is SEHNR, CDR2 FQNEAQ (reference sequence). Trimming cost V 2 bases and J 10 bases, with 9 bases left between them. In DNA form, the CDR3 reads TGTGCCAGCAGCTTACGGGGCAGGGAGCAGTTCTTC. It translates to CASSLRGREQFF.

This clonotype has at least ten counts. The chain employs TRBV2 and TRBJ2-7, with D unclear. This CDR3 comprises 16 residues. V lost 2 bases, J lost 2 bases, and 16 bases lay in between. Germline assignment: CDR1 SNHLY and CDR2 FYNNEI. The CDR3 DNA sequence: TGTGCCAGCAGTGAAATCTCTACCTCGGGCGCCTACGAGCAGTACTTC. It is translated as CASSEISTSGAYEQYF.